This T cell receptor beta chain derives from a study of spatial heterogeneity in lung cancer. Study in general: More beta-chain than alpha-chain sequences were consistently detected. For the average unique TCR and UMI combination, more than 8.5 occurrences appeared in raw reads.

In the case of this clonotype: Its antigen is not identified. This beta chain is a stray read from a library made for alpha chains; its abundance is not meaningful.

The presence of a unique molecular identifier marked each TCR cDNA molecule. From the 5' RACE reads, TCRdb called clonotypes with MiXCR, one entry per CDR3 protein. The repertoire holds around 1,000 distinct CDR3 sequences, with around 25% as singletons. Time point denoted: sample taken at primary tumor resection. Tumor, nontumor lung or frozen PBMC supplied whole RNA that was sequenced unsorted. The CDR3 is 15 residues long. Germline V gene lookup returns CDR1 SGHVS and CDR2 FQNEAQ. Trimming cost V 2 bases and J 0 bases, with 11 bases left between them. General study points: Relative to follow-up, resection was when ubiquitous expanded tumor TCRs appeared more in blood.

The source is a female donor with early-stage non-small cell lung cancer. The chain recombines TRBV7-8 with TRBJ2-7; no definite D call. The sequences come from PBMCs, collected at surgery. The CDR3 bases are TGTGCCAGCAGCTTACTCCCCACCGTCTCCTACGAGCAGTACTTC. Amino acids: CASSLLPTVSYEQYF.